This T cell receptor (beta chain) was documented in a study of T cells in Graves' hyperthyroidism and ophthalmopathy. Overall study results and limits: Among clonotypes expanded in thyroid above 0.001, most were also found in blood.

Authors of the study amplified TCR beta CDR3 regions from RNA transcripts. Primed by the HTBI set, a first-round RT-PCR was run on the TCR CDR3. MiXCR, run by TCRdb on the multiplex PCR reads, gives a single entry per CDR3 protein. The sample holds 350,000 to 400,000 distinct CDR3 sequences, more than 12% seen once. If no ophthalmopathy progression occurred within 18 months, Graves' hyperthyroidism was stable. Those with hyperthyroidism were 18 to 65 years old, newly diagnosed, and ill for under 2 months. The table lists this clonotype with many counts. Its cognate antigen is unknown. The CDR3 extends over 17 amino acids. Per germline, CDR1 SGHDN and CDR2 FVKESK. J gave up 2 bases and V 1 base, and 8 bases lay outside the gene matches.

The chain recombines TRBV14 with TRBJ2-7, with 10 bases matching TRBD2. The sequencing input was blood. This sequence was found in a woman aged 25 to 39 with Graves' hyperthyroidism. CDR3 loop: CASSQGETSGFTYEQYF. The CDR3 coding sequence is TGTGCCAGCAGCCAAGGGGAGACTAGCGGGTTCACCTACGAGCAGTACTTC.